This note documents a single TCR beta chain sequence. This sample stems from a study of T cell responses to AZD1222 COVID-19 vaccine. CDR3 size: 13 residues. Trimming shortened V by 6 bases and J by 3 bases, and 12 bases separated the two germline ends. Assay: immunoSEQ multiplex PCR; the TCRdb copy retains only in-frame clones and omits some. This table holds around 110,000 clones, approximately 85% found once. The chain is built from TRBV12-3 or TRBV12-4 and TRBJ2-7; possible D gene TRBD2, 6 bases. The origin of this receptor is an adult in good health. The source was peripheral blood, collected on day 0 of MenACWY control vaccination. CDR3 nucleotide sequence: TGTGCCAGCAGCTCAGGGACTCACTACGAGCAGTACTTC. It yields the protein CASSSGTHYEQYF.